What follows are 8 T cell receptor beta chains derived from one specimen sequenced in a study of cytomegalovirus exposure and HLA in healthy donors. With 60 Vbeta and 13 Jbeta primers, the PCR was carried out. Sequencing used immunoSEQ multiplex PCR; TCRdb keeps in-frame clones, though not all of them. The sample carries fewer than 70,000 clones, roughly 68% recorded once. Sequencing was done on a sample of PBMCs. The receptors here all came from an older woman in good health and CMV-seropositive.

This chain joins TRBV4-1 and TRBJ2-5, with 10 bases lining up with TRBD2. V was clipped by 4 bases and J by 5 bases; unmatched bases: 10. The CDR3 loop spans 16 amino acids. Germline V CDR1 and CDR2: MGHRA, YSYEKL. CDR3 region: CASSPEASGGGETQYF. CDR3 DNA: TGCGCCAGCAGCCCGGAGGCTAGCGGGGGCGGGGAGACCCAGTACTTC.

The rearrangement uses TRBV6-1 and TRBJ2-3, with 7 bases identical to TRBD1. The CDR3 is 14 amino acids. Per the germline V gene, CDR1 is MNHNS and CDR2 is SASEGT. The junction had 5 bases not matched to a gene; V was cut back by 6 bases and J by 2 bases. CDR3 nucleotide sequence: TGTGCCAGCAGGAGGGGGCAGTACACAGATACGCAGTATTTT. This gives the protein CASRRGQYTDTQYF.

This chain links TRBV7-8 with TRBJ1-1, with D uncertain. The germline gives CDR1 SGHVS, CDR2 FQNEAQ. Trimming cost V 5 bases and J 1 base, with 11 bases left between them. The CDR3 has 14 amino acids. The CDR3 coding sequence is TGTGCCAGCAGCCCGGGTCCCACGAACACTGAAGCTTTCTTT. Encoded protein: CASSPGPTNTEAFF.

This clone came up once. The rearrangement uses TRBV2 and TRBJ1-4; 7 nucleotides align to TRBD1. CDR3 length equals 14 residues. With 8 bases clipped from V and 1 base from J, the junction kept 4 bases outside the gene matches. Germline values: CDR1 SNHLY, CDR2 FYNNEI. CDR3 sequence: CASERDRTNEKLFF. CDR3 in DNA: TGTGCCAGCGAGAGGGACAGAACTAATGAAAAACTGTTTTTT.

This chain connects TRBV5-1 to TRBJ1-1, with TRBD1 matching 8 bases. J gave up 4 bases and V 0 bases, and 2 bases lay outside the gene matches. This CDR3 is 14 amino acids long. CDR1 is SGHRS, CDR2 YFSETQ, per germline. CDR3 DNA: TGCGCCAGCAGCTTGGTGGACAGGGCCACTGAAGCTTTCTTT. Translation gives CASSLVDRATEAFF.

V is TRBV4-1 and J is TRBJ1-5; possible D gene TRBD1, 6 bases. Germline CDR1 reads MGHRA; CDR2 reads YSYEKL. The CDR3 is made up of 18 amino acids. The V and J ends lost 4 bases and 2 bases respectively, with 21 bases between them. CDR3 amino acids: CASSRQDKIGSRNQPQHF. CDR3 DNA sequence: TGCGCCAGCAGCCGACAGGACAAGATTGGGAGTCGCAATCAGCCCCAGCATTTT.

The chain carries TRBV9 and TRBJ2-5; the D gene is possibly TRBD2 (6 bases). Germline V lookup: CDR1 SGDLS, CDR2 YYNGEE. V dropped 4 bases and J dropped 5 bases, with 12 bases sitting between them. CDR3 length: 13 amino acids. Here the CDR3 reads CASSPGLWETQYF. The CDR3 bases are TGTGCCAGCAGCCCGGGACTGTGGGAGACCCAGTACTTC.

This chain joins TRBV5-1 and TRBJ2-5; 7 bases match TRBD1. Germline CDR1 and CDR2: SGHRS and YFSETQ. The CDR3 has 14 residues. V dropped 0 bases and J dropped 2; count of bases not matched to a gene: 1. Here the CDR3 reads CASSLGTGQETQYF. The CDR3 nucleotides read TGCGCCAGCAGCTTGGGGACAGGTCAAGAGACCCAGTACTTC.